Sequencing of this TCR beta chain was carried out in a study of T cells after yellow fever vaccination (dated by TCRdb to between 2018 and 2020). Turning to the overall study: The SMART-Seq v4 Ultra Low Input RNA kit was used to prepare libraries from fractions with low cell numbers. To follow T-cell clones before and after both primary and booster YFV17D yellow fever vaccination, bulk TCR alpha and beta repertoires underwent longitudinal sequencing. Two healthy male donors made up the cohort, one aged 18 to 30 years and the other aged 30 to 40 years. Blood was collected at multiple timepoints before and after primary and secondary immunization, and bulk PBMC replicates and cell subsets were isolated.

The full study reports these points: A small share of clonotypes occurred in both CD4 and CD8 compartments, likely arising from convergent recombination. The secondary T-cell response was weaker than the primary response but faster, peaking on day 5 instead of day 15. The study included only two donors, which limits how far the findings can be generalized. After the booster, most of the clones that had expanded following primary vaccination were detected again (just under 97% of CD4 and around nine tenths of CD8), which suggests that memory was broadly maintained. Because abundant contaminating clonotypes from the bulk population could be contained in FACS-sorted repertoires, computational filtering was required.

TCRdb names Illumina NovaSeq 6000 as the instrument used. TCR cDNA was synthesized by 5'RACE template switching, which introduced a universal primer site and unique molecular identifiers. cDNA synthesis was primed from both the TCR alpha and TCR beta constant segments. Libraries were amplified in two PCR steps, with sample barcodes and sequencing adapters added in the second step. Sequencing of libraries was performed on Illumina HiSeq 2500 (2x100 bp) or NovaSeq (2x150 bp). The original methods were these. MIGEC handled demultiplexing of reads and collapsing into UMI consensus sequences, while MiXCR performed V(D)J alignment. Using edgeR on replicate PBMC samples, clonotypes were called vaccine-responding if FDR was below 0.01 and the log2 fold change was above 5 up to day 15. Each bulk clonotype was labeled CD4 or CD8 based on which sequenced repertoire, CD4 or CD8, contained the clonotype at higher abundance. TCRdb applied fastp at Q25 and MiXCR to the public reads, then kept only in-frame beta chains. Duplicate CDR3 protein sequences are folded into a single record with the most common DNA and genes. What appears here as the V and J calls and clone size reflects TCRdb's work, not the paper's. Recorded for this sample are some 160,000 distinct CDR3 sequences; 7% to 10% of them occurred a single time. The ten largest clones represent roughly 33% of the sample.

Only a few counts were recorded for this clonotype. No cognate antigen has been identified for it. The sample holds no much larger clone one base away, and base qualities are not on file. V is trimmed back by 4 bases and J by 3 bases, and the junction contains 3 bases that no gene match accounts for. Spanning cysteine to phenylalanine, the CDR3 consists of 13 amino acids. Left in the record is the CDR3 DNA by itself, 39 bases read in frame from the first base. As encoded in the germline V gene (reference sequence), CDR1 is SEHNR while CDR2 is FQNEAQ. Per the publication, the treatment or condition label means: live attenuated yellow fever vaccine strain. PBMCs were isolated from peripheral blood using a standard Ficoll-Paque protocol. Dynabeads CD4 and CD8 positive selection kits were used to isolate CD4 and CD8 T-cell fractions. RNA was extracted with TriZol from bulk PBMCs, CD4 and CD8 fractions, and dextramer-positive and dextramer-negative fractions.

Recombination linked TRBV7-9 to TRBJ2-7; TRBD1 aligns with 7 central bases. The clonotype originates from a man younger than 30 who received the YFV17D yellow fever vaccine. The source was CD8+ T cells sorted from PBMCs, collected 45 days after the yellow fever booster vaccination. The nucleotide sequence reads TGTGCCAGCAGCTACACAGGGGACTACGAGCAGTACTTC. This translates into CASSYTGDYEQYF.